This passage covers 22 T cell receptor beta chains from one sample sequenced in a study of T-cell memory formation after mild COVID-19. TCRdb re-called the 5' RACE reads with MiXCR, one entry per CDR3 protein. This table has 400,000 or so distinct CDR3 sequences, around 20% appearing once. The source material was PBMCs or a T cell subset sorted from them (not recorded which). The receptors were sampled from an adult woman who had mild COVID-19 (a few samples of this study predate the infection). Cell type and time point are not known.

This rearrangement joins TRBV7-6 to TRBJ2-1; 7 bases agree with TRBD2. CDR1 SGHVS and CDR2 FNYEAQ come from the germline V gene. The CDR3 spans 14 residues. Unmatched junction bases numbered 6, after V lost 4 bases and J lost 6 bases. CDR3 bases: TGTGCCAGCAGCTCTCGGACTAGATCCAATGAGCAGTTCTTC. This gives the protein CASSSRTRSNEQFF.

This clonotype has more than one count but fewer than ten. J is TRBJ1-1 and V is TRBV4-1; D perhaps matches TRBD1 (5 bases). CDR1 is MGHRA, CDR2 YSYEKL, per germline. CDR3 length: 16 amino acids. V was cut by 0 bases and J by 4 bases, with 15 bases left in between. The CDR3 DNA reads TGCGCCAGCAGCCAAGAAAGGAAGGGACTGGGCACTGAAGCTTTCTTT. Protein sequence: CASSQERKGLGTEAFF.

CDR3 coding DNA: TGTGCCAGCAGCCCTAAGGGGGGGGTCTCCTACGAGCAGTACTTC. Its protein product is CASSPKGGVSYEQYF. This chain uses TRBV7-9 with TRBJ2-7, with D perhaps TRBD2 (7 bases). The V end was cut by 5 bases, the J end by 0 bases, with 14 bases between. Germline values: CDR1 SEHNR, CDR2 FQNEAQ (reference sequence). This CDR3 spans 15 amino acids. The complete variable domain, with remaining parts taken from reference TRBV7-9 and TRBJ2-7, reads DTGVSQNPRHKITKRGQNVTFRCDPISEHNRLYWYRQTLGQGPEFLTYFQNEAQLEKSRLLSDRFSAERPKGSFSTLEIQRTEQGDSAMYLCASSPKGGVSYEQYFGPGTRLTVT.

The gene calls are TRBV15 and TRBJ2-5; 10 bases line up with TRBD2. This CDR3 is built from 16 residues. V was clipped by 7 bases and J by 5 bases; unmatched bases: 13. Per germline, CDR1 LNHNV and CDR2 YYDKDF (reference sequence). CDR3 nucleotide sequence: TGTGCCACCAACCAGGGGGCACTAGCGGGAAGTGAGACCCAGTACTTC. As protein: CATNQGALAGSETQYF. Full variable domain (remainder filled in from reference TRBV15 and TRBJ2-5): DAMVIQNPRYQVTQFGKPVTLSCSQTLNHNVMYWYQQKSSQAPKLLFHYYDKDFNNEADTPDNFQSRRPNTSFCFLDIRSPGLGDTAMYLCATNQGALAGSETQYFGPGTRLLVL.

The chain links TRBV11-1 to TRBJ1-1; D gene ambiguous. Germline V gene lookup returns CDR1 SGHAT and CDR2 FQDESV (reference sequence). The CDR3 covers 14 residues. V was shortened by 5 bases and J by 6 bases, with 16 bases between the two germline ends. The CDR3 DNA reads as TGTGCCAGCAGCAAAAGGTCTCCAGGCGCTGAAGCTTTCTTT. Translated: CASSKRSPGAEAFF.

The rearrangement joins TRBV7-9 to TRBJ2-5; D possibly corresponds to TRBD2 (5 bases). V dropped 5 bases and J dropped 1 base, with 11 bases sitting between them. The CDR3 has 14 residues. The germline V gene encodes CDR1 SEHNR and CDR2 FQNEAQ (reference sequence). The DNA for the CDR3 is TGTGCCAGCAGCGATACTAGTTTCCAAGAGACCCAGTACTTC. Amino acid sequence: CASSDTSFQETQYF.

This chain uses TRBV12-3 or TRBV12-4 with TRBJ1-1, with D maybe TRBD1 (5 bases). The CDR3 is 12 residues long. V gave up 3 bases and J gave up 10 bases, with 12 bases separating them. CDR3 sequence reads: CASSFEPGPAFF. Written as DNA, the CDR3 is TGTGCCAGCAGTTTTGAGCCGGGGCCAGCTTTCTTT.

The table lists this clonotype with many counts. CDR3 in DNA: TGTGCCAGCAGCTCAATCAGGGGCGATGCAACTAATGAAAAACTGTTTTTT. This codes for CASSSIRGDATNEKLFF. The rearrangement links TRBV7-9 to TRBJ1-4, with D perhaps matching TRBD1 (6 bases). Between the trimmed V and J ends, which lost 4 bases and 0 bases, there was a span of 15 bases. Germline CDR1 reads SEHNR; CDR2 reads FQNEAQ (reference sequence). CDR3 length: 17 residues.

The chain joins TRBV7-7 to TRBJ2-5; 12 nucleotides align to TRBD2. The germline V gene has CDR1 SSHAT and CDR2 FNYEAQ (reference sequence). CDR3 length: 16 residues. Trimming at V came to 5 bases and at J to 0 bases, leaving 4 bases not matched to a gene. The CDR3 region is CASSPTSGGHQETQYF. The CDR3 DNA is TGTGCCAGCAGCCCCACTAGCGGGGGGCACCAAGAGACCCAGTACTTC.

This clonotype showed up just a few times. V usage is TRBV9 and J usage is TRBJ1-4, with D tentatively TRBD1 (5 bases). The CDR3 loop spans 15 amino acids. The V and J ends lost 0 bases and 4 bases respectively, with 10 bases between them. Germline-derived CDR1 and CDR2 are SGDLS and YYNGEE. The CDR3 region is CASSVEGRLNEKLFF. DNA of the CDR3: TGTGCCAGCAGCGTAGAGGGACGGCTTAATGAAAAACTGTTTTTT.

The rearrangement joins TRBV5-1 to TRBJ2-7, with D possibly matching TRBD2 (5 bases). CDR1 SGHRS and CDR2 YFSETQ come from the germline V gene. The ends were cut back, 3 bases at V and 7 bases at J, with 11 bases in the middle. The CDR3 is 12 residues long. This chain's CDR3 is CASSWAEEEQYF. In nucleotides, the CDR3 is TGCGCCAGCAGCTGGGCGGAGGAGGAGCAGTACTTC.

The CDR3 sequence is CASSLEVAGAAEQYF. DNA for the CDR3: TGTGCCAGCAGCTTAGAGGTAGCGGGAGCAGCCGAGCAGTACTTC. The genes are TRBV7-9 and TRBJ2-7; 9 bases match TRBD2. Germline CDR1 reads SEHNR; CDR2 reads FQNEAQ (reference sequence). V was clipped by 1 base and J by 6 bases; unmatched bases: 7. CDR3 length: 15 amino acids. Based on the CDR3 plus reference TRBV7-9 and TRBJ2-7, the full variable domain is DTGVSQNPRHKITKRGQNVTFRCDPISEHNRLYWYRQTLGQGPEFLTYFQNEAQLEKSRLLSDRFSAERPKGSFSTLEIQRTEQGDSAMYLCASSLEVAGAAEQYFGPGTRLTVT.

This clonotype was found a few times. V usage is TRBV9 and J usage is TRBJ2-1, with a weak D call TRBD2 (6 bases). Germline V CDR1 and CDR2: SGDLS, YYNGEE. CDR3 size: 15 residues. V was pared by 0 bases and J by 6 bases, with 13 bases between. CDR3 nucleotide sequence: TGTGCCAGCAGCGTAGCGCTAGCGCCGCTCAATGAGCAGTTCTTC. The encoded protein is CASSVALAPLNEQFF.

The chain carries TRBV6-6 and TRBJ2-7, with a possible D match to TRBD1 (6 bases). There are 13 residues in the CDR3. The germline V gene encodes CDR1 MNHNY and CDR2 SVGAGI (reference sequence). Trimming took 2 bases from V and 7 from J, leaving 12 bases between them. The CDR3 is CASSYGPGEEQYF. The CDR3 bases are TGTGCCAGCAGTTACGGGCCAGGGGAAGAGCAGTACTTC.

A few counts support this clonotype. The V and J genes are TRBV12-3 or TRBV12-4 and TRBJ2-1; TRBD2 might be the D (5 bases). CDR3 length equals 11 residues. V was cut by 4 bases and J by 16 bases, with 14 bases left in between. In DNA, the CDR3 is TGTGCCAGCAGTTCTAGCCTGGCTCTTTTCTTC. Translation gives CASSSSLALFF.

The V gene is TRBV10-1, the J gene TRBJ2-5, with D tentatively TRBD1 or TRBD2 (7 bases each). Looked up from germline, CDR1 is WNHNN and CDR2 is SYGVQD (reference sequence). Trimming took 3 bases from V and 5 from J, leaving 10 bases between them. This CDR3 spans 13 amino acids. CDR3 sequence (DNA): TGCGCCAGCAGTGACCAGGGGGGGGAGACCCAGTACTTC. Residues: CASSDQGGETQYF.

The V and J genes are TRBV12-3 or TRBV12-4 and TRBJ2-3; 13 bases are shared with TRBD2. The CDR3 covers 16 residues. J was trimmed by 7 bases and V by 4 bases; bases with no gene match: 8. CDR3 nucleotide sequence: TGTGCCAGCAGTTGGGAACTAGCGGGAGGGCCGAATACGCAGTATTTT. It is translated as CASSWELAGGPNTQYF.

This clonotype was seen at least ten times. The chain joins TRBV10-3 to TRBJ2-7; unclear D gene. This CDR3 has 14 amino acids. Germline CDR1 and CDR2: ENHRY and SYGVKD. With 5 bases removed from V and 0 bases from J, the gap between germline ends came to 11 bases. CDR3 amino acids: CAISNGPPSYEQYF. CDR3 coding DNA: TGTGCCATCAGTAACGGACCCCCCTCCTACGAGCAGTACTTC.

The chain couples TRBV7-3 to TRBJ1-1, with D perhaps matching TRBD1 (6 bases). V dropped 2 bases and J dropped 4 bases, with 17 bases sitting between them. The CDR3 is 16 amino acids. Germline CDR1 reads SGHTA; CDR2 reads FQGTGA. In nucleotides, the CDR3 is TGTGCCAGCAGCTTATGGGGGGCTGGGGCACGCACTGAAGCTTTCTTT. It is translated as CASSLWGAGARTEAFF.

The V and J genes are TRBV18 and TRBJ1-1, with D maybe TRBD1 (6 bases). Trimming cost V 1 base and J 3 bases, with 9 bases left between them. The V gene's germline CDR1 is KGHSH and CDR2 LQKENI. The CDR3 has 14 residues. CDR3 residues: CASSPRGRYTEAFF. The CDR3 nucleotides are TGTGCCAGCTCACCACGGGGGCGATACACTGAAGCTTTCTTT. The full variable domain, with the rest looked up from reference TRBV18 and TRBJ1-1, is NAGVMQNPRHLVRRRGQEARLRCSPMKGHSHVYWYRQLPEEGLKFMVYLQKENIIDESGMPKERFSAEFPKEGPSILRIQQVVRGDSAAYFCASSPRGRYTEAFFGQGTRLTVV.

This chain connects TRBV5-4 to TRBJ2-5, with 9 bases that match TRBD2. This CDR3 is built from 15 residues. CDR1 and CDR2 from the germline V gene are SGHNT and YYREEE (reference sequence). V shed 1 base, J shed 9 bases, and the junction held 10 bases outside the gene matches. DNA for the CDR3: TGTGCCAGCAGCTTGTCTGGGACTAGCTCGGATGCCCAGTACTTC. Residues: CASSLSGTSSDAQYF. Complete variable domain (other parts from reference TRBV5-4 and TRBJ2-5): ETGVTQSPTHLIKTRGQQVTLRCSSQSGHNTVSWYQQALGQGPQFIFQYYREEENGRGNFPPRFSGLQFPNYSSELNVNALELDDSALYLCASSLSGTSSDAQYFGPGTRLLVL.

The V gene is TRBV29-1, the J gene TRBJ2-7; D is undetermined. The V gene's germline CDR1 is SQVTM and CDR2 ANQGSEA. The CDR3 has 12 amino acids. This CDR3 is CSSLGPTYEQYF. The CDR3, as DNA: TGCAGTTCTCTAGGACCGACCTACGAGCAGTACTTC.